The next 32 T cell receptor beta chains were all read from a single sample in a study of T cells in Graves' hyperthyroidism and ophthalmopathy. Amplification targeted TCR beta CDR3 regions from RNA transcripts. HTBI primers drove first-round RT-PCR of the TCR CDR3. TCRdb used MiXCR to reprocess the multiplex PCR reads, holding one entry per CDR3 protein. The sample has some 580,000 distinct CDR3 sequences; about a sixth are singletons. Sequencing was performed on blood. The receptor source for this set is a woman aged 40 to 55 with Graves' ophthalmopathy.

This clonotype appeared many times. The chain combines TRBV6-6 with TRBJ2-3; D uncertain. The CDR3 has 15 residues. Germline CDR1 is MNHNY and CDR2 is SVGAGI (reference sequence). Trimming took off 0 bases at V and 2 bases at J, with 9 bases between the two ends. The CDR3 sequence is CASSYSAGNTDTQYF. The DNA for the CDR3 is TGTGCCAGCAGTTACTCGGCTGGGAACACAGATACGCAGTATTTT.

CDR3 in amino acids: CASSLGSLAGPDTQYF. CDR3 nucleotides: TGTGCCAGCAGCTTAGGGTCACTAGCCGGGCCAGATACGCAGTATTTT. J is TRBJ2-3 and V is TRBV7-2; D perhaps matches TRBD2 (6 bases). This CDR3 region has 16 residues. The V gene lost 1 base and the J gene lost 4 bases, with 15 bases spanning the gap. CDR1 and CDR2 from the germline V gene are SGHTA and FQGNSA.

V is TRBV19 and J is TRBJ1-1; D gene unclear. Trimming removed 1 base from V and 4 bases from J, with 7 bases in between. Per germline, CDR1 LNHDA and CDR2 SQIVND (reference sequence). The CDR3 runs 13 residues. CDR3 nucleotides: TGTGCCAGTAGTATAGTGCCAGGCACTGAAGCTTTCTTT. Its translation is CASSIVPGTEAFF.

In its sample, this clonotype was seen many times. This chain joins TRBV7-6 and TRBJ1-4; no clear D gene. CDR3 length equals 12 residues. The germline gives CDR1 SGHVS, CDR2 FNYEAQ. Trimming cost V 3 bases and J 4 bases, with 3 bases left between them. CDR3 bases: TGTGCCAGCAGCTTCAGTAATGAAAAACTGTTTTTT. Its protein product is CASSFSNEKLFF.

This rearrangement joins TRBV29-1 to TRBJ1-4; no clear D. Germline V CDR1 and CDR2: SQVTM, ANQGSEA. The CDR3 totals 13 residues. Trimming cost V 7 bases and J 8 bases, with 17 bases left between them. The CDR3 is CSALGTTGEKLFF. The DNA for the CDR3 is TGCAGCGCCCTTGGCACCACGGGGGAAAAACTGTTTTTT.

This clonotype came up once. The chain employs TRBV10-3 and TRBJ2-1, with D perhaps TRBD2 (6 bases). There are 17 residues in the CDR3. The V gene's germline CDR1 is ENHRY and CDR2 SYGVKD. Deletions cut 2 bases from V and 10 bases from J, with 24 bases between. In DNA form, the CDR3 reads TGTGCCATCAGTGAGGGCTCCGGGACTCTAATACGAGGGGAGCAGTTCTTC. Its translation is CAISEGSGTLIRGEQFF.

A note on this clonotype: With a much larger clone just one base away, this may be a read error. The genes are TRBV2 and TRBJ1-3, with D unresolved. There are 15 residues in the CDR3. Germline-derived CDR1 and CDR2 are SNHLY and FYNNEI. DNA of the CDR3: TGTGTCAGCAGTGCGAGCGAGAGCTCTGGAAACACCATATATTTT. The encoded protein is CVSSASESSGNTIYF.

This clonotype was counted ten times or more. The chain is built from TRBV7-2 and TRBJ2-3; 8 nucleotides match TRBD1. The junction had 2 bases not matched to a gene; V was cut back by 4 bases and J by 5 bases. Germline V gene data show CDR1 as SGHTA and CDR2 as FQGNSA. The CDR3 totals 13 residues. The chain's CDR3 is CASSSGQEDTQYF. The DNA of the CDR3 is TGTGCCAGCAGCTCGGGACAGGAAGATACGCAGTATTTT.

Many counts were recorded for this clonotype. The chain combines TRBV27 with TRBJ2-5, with D perhaps matching TRBD1 (6 bases). The germline gives CDR1 MNHEY, CDR2 SMNVEV (reference sequence). The CDR3 length is 14 residues. V lost 5 bases to trimming and J lost 2 bases, with 12 bases between them. The chain's CDR3 is CASSPWTAQETQYF. For the CDR3, the DNA is TGTGCCAGCAGTCCCTGGACAGCGCAAGAGACCCAGTACTTC.

The rearrangement uses TRBV18 and TRBJ1-1; perhaps TRBD1 as D (5 bases). This CDR3 comprises 15 residues. The V gene's germline CDR1 is KGHSH and CDR2 LQKENI. The V and J ends lost 2 bases and 1 base respectively, with 11 bases between them. CDR3 in amino acids: CASSPGGMENTEAFF. DNA for the CDR3: TGTGCCAGCTCACCAGGGGGGATGGAGAACACTGAAGCTTTCTTT.

Ten or more counts support this clonotype. CDR3 sequence reads: CASTSADPGYTGELFF. DNA for the CDR3: TGTGCCAGCACCTCGGCGGACCCAGGTTATACCGGGGAGCTGTTTTTT. The chain uses TRBV12-3 or TRBV12-4 and TRBJ2-2; D remains ambiguous. This CDR3 has 16 amino acids. V lost 7 bases, J lost 5 bases, and 20 bases lay in between.

This clonotype was recorded at least ten times. In nucleotides, the CDR3 is TGTGCCAGCAGTTACTCGACGGTTGACTCCTATGGCTACACCTTC. It yields the protein CASSYSTVDSYGYTF. V is TRBV6-5 and J is TRBJ1-2; D gene ambiguous. The CDR3 runs 15 residues. The ends were cut back, 0 bases at V and 4 bases at J, with 12 bases in the middle. The germline V gene encodes CDR1 MNHEY and CDR2 SVGAGI.

Regarding this clonotype: A junction boundary mismatches the germline segment, possibly from a read error. The chain combines TRBV28 with TRBJ2-4, with 9 bases that match TRBD2. The CDR3 is 14 amino acids. CDR1 and CDR2 from the germline V gene are MDHEN and SYDVKM. In nucleotides, the CDR3 is TGTGCCAGCAGTGCGGGACTAGCCAAAAACATTAAGTACTTC. It codes for CASSAGLAKNIKYF.

As to this clonotype: A much larger clone lies one base from this, so it may be a read error. V and J are TRBV27 and TRBJ1-1, with D perhaps matching TRBD1 (5 bases). The CDR3 runs to 14 residues. Per germline, CDR1 MNHEY and CDR2 SMNVEV (reference sequence). The CDR3 protein is CASSSTEVNTEALF. The CDR3, as DNA: TGTGCCAGCAGTTCGACAGAGGTGAACACTGAAGCTCTCTTT.

The table lists this clonotype with a few counts. The chain carries TRBV12-3 or TRBV12-4 and TRBJ2-6; 7 nucleotides match TRBD2. Trimming removed 5 bases from V and 0 bases from J; junction bases left unmatched: 7. The CDR3 contains 17 residues. The chain's CDR3 is CASSPAPGGSGANVLTF. The CDR3 DNA follows: TGTGCCAGCAGTCCCGCCCCGGGGGGCTCTGGGGCCAACGTCCTGACTTTC.

This clonotype was detected only once. This chain uses TRBV12-3 or TRBV12-4 with TRBJ1-6; no definite D call. This CDR3 is 15 amino acids long. Trimming cost V 6 bases and J 7 bases, with 16 bases left between them. The CDR3 is CASRAGPEENSPLHF. For the CDR3, the DNA is TGTGCCAGCAGAGCCGGCCCAGAGGAGAATTCACCCCTCCACTTT.

The chain carries TRBV11-2 and TRBJ1-3; no definite D call. Trimming cost V 5 bases and J 4 bases, with 6 bases left between them. Germline values: CDR1 SGHAT, CDR2 FQNNGV. The CDR3 is 12 amino acids. The CDR3 loop is CASSKPGNTIYF. The DNA for the CDR3 is TGTGCCAGCAGCAAACCGGGAAACACCATATATTTT.

This clonotype was counted between two and nine times. The rearrangement joins TRBV6-2 or TRBV6-3 to TRBJ1-2, with a possible D match to TRBD1 (5 bases). CDR3 length: 13 amino acids. Trimming took off 6 bases at V and 4 bases at J, with 12 bases between the two ends. Germline V gene sequence: CDR1 MNHEY, CDR2 SVGEGT. The CDR3 DNA reads TGTGCCAGCAGCATCGGACAATCCTATGGCTACACCTTC. Amino acids: CASSIGQSYGYTF.

The CDR3 coding sequence is TGTGCCACCTCGGGGGGAGGGGATTCCACTGAAGCTTTCTTT. The encoded protein is CATSGGGDSTEAFF. V and J are TRBV15 and TRBJ1-1; maybe TRBD1 (5 bases). The CDR3 is made up of 14 amino acids. V lost 8 bases to trimming and J lost 4 bases, with 17 bases between them. CDR1 is LNHNV, CDR2 YYDKDF, per germline (reference sequence).

The sample holds many counts of this clonotype. The chain is built from TRBV2 and TRBJ2-3; maybe TRBD1 (5 bases). CDR3 length: 15 residues. The V end was cut by 6 bases, the J end by 3 bases, with 16 bases between. Germline CDR1 and CDR2: SNHLY and FYNNEI. The CDR3 sequence: CASRQLQAKTDTQYF. Here the CDR3 DNA reads TGTGCCAGCAGACAACTACAGGCAAAGACAGATACGCAGTATTTT.

Note on this clonotype: This may be a read error: a much more frequent sequence differs by one nucleotide. The V gene is TRBV20-1, the J gene TRBJ1-1; D perhaps matches TRBD1 (5 bases). Between the trimmed V and J ends, which lost 6 bases and 1 base, there was a span of 15 bases. CDR1 and CDR2 (germline): DFQATT, SNEGSKA (reference sequence). CDR3 length: 14 residues. CDR3 residues: CSARRGVGNTEAFF. The CDR3, as DNA: TGCAGTGCCCGTCGGGGGGTCGGGAACACTGAAGCTTTCTTT.

The chain carries TRBV6-1 and TRBJ1-2; no definite D call. The CDR3 is made up of 14 amino acids. Germline CDR1 reads MNHNS; CDR2 reads SASEGT. The V end was cut by 6 bases, the J end by 4 bases, with 15 bases between. The CDR3 sequence: CASSPEAACYGYTF. The CDR3, as DNA: TGTGCCAGCAGCCCTGAGGCAGCGTGCTATGGCTACACCTTC.

This clonotype was picked up many times. V and J are TRBV28 and TRBJ2-5; D not resolved. The length of the CDR3 is 15 residues. V shed 3 bases and J shed 4 bases, with 15 bases lying between them. Germline assignment: CDR1 MDHEN and CDR2 SYDVKM. The CDR3 loop reads CASSFPGLGGETQYF. The DNA of the CDR3 is TGTGCCAGCAGTTTCCCCGGCCTGGGTGGAGAGACCCAGTACTTC.

This clonotype showed up many times. This rearrangement joins TRBV20-1 to TRBJ2-1; 13 bases agree with TRBD2. Germline V gives CDR1 DFQATT, CDR2 SNEGSKA (reference sequence). The CDR3 runs 17 residues. Trimming cost V 5 bases and J 4 bases; bases outside gene matches: 11. This CDR3 is CSAHTSGRARVYNEQFF. The CDR3, as DNA: TGCAGTGCTCATACTAGCGGGAGGGCCAGAGTTTACAATGAGCAGTTCTTC.

The chain carries TRBV28 and TRBJ1-3; D may be TRBD1 (6 bases). Trimming left V 2 bases short and J 0 bases short, with 20 bases between. This CDR3 contains 19 residues. Germline values: CDR1 MDHEN, CDR2 SYDVKM. CDR3 nucleotide sequence: TGTGCCAGCAGTTTAGGGGGGGGGGCACAGGATCGCTCTGGAAACACCATATATTTT. This codes for CASSLGGGAQDRSGNTIYF.

This clonotype was detected ten times or more. The chain is built from TRBV6-1 and TRBJ1-6, with D perhaps matching TRBD1 (5 bases). The germline V and J ends were trimmed by 1 base and 8 bases, with 27 bases remaining between them. The germline V gene has CDR1 MNHNS and CDR2 SASEGT. The CDR3 is made up of 20 amino acids. The CDR3 loop is CASSEGPGVRGLVGDSPLHF. CDR3 nucleotides: TGTGCCAGCAGTGAAGGCCCGGGGGTACGAGGTCTAGTAGGAGATTCACCCCTCCACTTT.

This clonotype was counted many times. The gene calls are TRBV20-1 and TRBJ2-7, with 7 bases aligning to TRBD2. Germline CDR1 is DFQATT and CDR2 is SNEGSKA (reference sequence). V shed 0 bases and J 2 bases; nucleotides not matched to a gene: 10. CDR3 length: 16 amino acids. The CDR3 DNA is TGCAGTGCTAGAGATCCGAAGCAGGGAGGGCCCTACGAGCAGTACTTC. Translated: CSARDPKQGGPYEQYF.

The V and J genes are TRBV13 and TRBJ2-2; TRBD1 agrees at 7 bases. The CDR3 extends over 14 amino acids. The ends lost 3 bases at V and 5 bases at J; junction bases unmatched: 3. Per germline, CDR1 PRHDT and CDR2 FYEKMQ (reference sequence). In DNA, the CDR3 is TGTGCCAGCAGCTTCTCGACAGGGACCGGGGAGCTGTTTTTT. Translated, it gives CASSFSTGTGELFF.

In its sample, this clonotype was seen many times. This sequence joins TRBV3-1 and TRBJ1-2; D is undetermined. V was pared by 1 base and J by 6 bases, with 3 bases between. The CDR3 length is 11 residues. Per the germline V gene, CDR1 is LGHDT and CDR2 is YNNKEL (reference sequence). The CDR3 here is CASSQGDGYTF. The DNA for the CDR3 is TGTGCCAGCAGCCAAGGGGATGGCTACACCTTC.

This clonotype has only a few counts. The chain is built from TRBV2 and TRBJ2-2; a weak D match, TRBD2 (6 bases). Trimming left V 8 bases short and J 3 bases short, with 16 bases between. The germline V gene has CDR1 SNHLY and CDR2 FYNNEI. CDR3 size: 15 residues. The CDR3: CASSGSWRDTGELFF. CDR3 sequence (DNA): TGTGCCAGCTCAGGGTCGTGGAGGGACACCGGGGAGCTGTTTTTT.

This clonotype was detected a few times. This sequence joins TRBV9 and TRBJ1-6, with 7 bases that match TRBD1. V trimming: 0 bases; J trimming: 7 bases; junction bases outside the gene matches: 4. Germline CDR1 SGDLS, CDR2 YYNGEE. The CDR3 covers 15 residues. CDR3 residues: CASSVEGQSNSPLHF. DNA of the CDR3: TGTGCCAGCAGCGTAGAGGGACAGAGCAATTCACCCCTCCACTTT. The full variable domain, in which reference TRBV9 and TRBJ1-6 provide the parts outside the CDR3, is DSGVTQTPKHLITATGQRVTLRCSPRSGDLSVYWYQQSLDQGLQFLIQYYNGEERAKGNILERFSAQQFPDLHSELNLSSLELGDSALYFCASSVEGQSNSPLHFGNGTRLTVT.

This clonotype occurred a few times. This chain connects TRBV20-1 to TRBJ2-1; D is ambiguous. Germline V gene sequence: CDR1 DFQATT, CDR2 SNEGSKA (reference sequence). There are 14 residues in the CDR3. V dropped 0 bases and J dropped 8 bases, with 14 bases sitting between them. CDR3 nucleotide sequence: TGCAGTGCTAGAGATCACGGTGTTATTGATGAGCAGTTCTTC. It encodes CSARDHGVIDEQFF.